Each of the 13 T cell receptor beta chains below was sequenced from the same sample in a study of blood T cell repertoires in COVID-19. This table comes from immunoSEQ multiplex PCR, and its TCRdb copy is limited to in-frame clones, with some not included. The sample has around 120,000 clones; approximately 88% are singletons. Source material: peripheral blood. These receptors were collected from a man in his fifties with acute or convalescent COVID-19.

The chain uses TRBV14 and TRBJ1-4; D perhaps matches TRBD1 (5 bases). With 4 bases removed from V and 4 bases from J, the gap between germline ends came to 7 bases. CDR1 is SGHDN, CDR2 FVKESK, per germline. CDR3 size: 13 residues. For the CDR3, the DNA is TGTGCCAGCAGCCGACAGATTAATGAAAAACTGTTTTTT. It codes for CASSRQINEKLFF.

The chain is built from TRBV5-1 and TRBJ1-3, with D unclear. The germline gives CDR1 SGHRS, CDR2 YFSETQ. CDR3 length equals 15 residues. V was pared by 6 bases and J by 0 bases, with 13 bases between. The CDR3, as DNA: TGCGCCAGCACCCCCAGTGGAGCCTCTGGAAACACCATATATTTT. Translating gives CASTPSGASGNTIYF.

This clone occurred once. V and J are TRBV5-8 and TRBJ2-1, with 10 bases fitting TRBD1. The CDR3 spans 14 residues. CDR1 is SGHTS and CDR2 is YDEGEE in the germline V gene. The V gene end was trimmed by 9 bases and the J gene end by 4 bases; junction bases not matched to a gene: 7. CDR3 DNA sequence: TGTGCCAACAAGGCGGGACAGGGGTACAATGAGCAGTTCTTC. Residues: CANKAGQGYNEQFF.

This CDR3 reads CASSWTSGIGYEQYF. The CDR3, as DNA: TGTGCCAGCAGCTGGACTAGCGGGATAGGCTACGAGCAGTACTTC. The chain recombines TRBV7-2 with TRBJ2-7, with 12 bases matching TRBD2. The V gene end was trimmed by 4 bases and the J gene end by 3 bases; junction bases not matched to a gene: 4. Per germline, CDR1 SGHTA and CDR2 FQGNSA. This CDR3 spans 15 amino acids.

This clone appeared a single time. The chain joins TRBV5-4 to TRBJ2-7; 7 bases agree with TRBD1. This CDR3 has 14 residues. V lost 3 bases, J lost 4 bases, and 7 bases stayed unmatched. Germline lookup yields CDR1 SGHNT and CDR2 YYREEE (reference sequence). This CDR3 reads CASSWGTEFYEQYF. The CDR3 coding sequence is TGTGCCAGCAGCTGGGGGACAGAATTTTACGAGCAGTACTTC.

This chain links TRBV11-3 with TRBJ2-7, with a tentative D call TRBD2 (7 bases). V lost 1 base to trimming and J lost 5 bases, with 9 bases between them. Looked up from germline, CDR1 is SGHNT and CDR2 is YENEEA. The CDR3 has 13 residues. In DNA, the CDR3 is TGTGCCAGCAGCTTAGCGGGGGGCAACGAGCAGTACTTC. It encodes CASSLAGGNEQYF.

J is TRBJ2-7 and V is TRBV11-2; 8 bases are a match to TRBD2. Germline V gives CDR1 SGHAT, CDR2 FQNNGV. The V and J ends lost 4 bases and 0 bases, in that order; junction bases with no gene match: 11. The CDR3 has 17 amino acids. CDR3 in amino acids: CASSSSGLAGSSYEQYF. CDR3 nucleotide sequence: TGTGCCAGCAGCTCTAGCGGGCTAGCGGGTAGCTCCTACGAGCAGTACTTC. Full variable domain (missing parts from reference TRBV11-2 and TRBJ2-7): EAGVAQSPRYKIIEKRQSVAFWCNPISGHATLYWYQQILGQGPKLLIQFQNNGVVDDSQLPKDRFSAERLKGVDSTLKIQPAKLEDSAVYLCASSSSGLAGSSYEQYFGPGTRLTVT.

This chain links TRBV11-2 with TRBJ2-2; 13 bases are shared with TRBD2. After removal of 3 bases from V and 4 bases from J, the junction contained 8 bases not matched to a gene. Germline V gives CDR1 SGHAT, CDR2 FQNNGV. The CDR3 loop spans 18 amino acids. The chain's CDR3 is CASSFNRLAGGVTGELFF. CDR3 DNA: TGTGCCAGCAGCTTTAACAGACTAGCGGGAGGCGTCACCGGGGAGCTGTTTTTT. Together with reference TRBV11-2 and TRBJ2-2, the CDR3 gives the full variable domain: EAGVAQSPRYKIIEKRQSVAFWCNPISGHATLYWYQQILGQGPKLLIQFQNNGVVDDSQLPKDRFSAERLKGVDSTLKIQPAKLEDSAVYLCASSFNRLAGGVTGELFFGEGSRLTVL.

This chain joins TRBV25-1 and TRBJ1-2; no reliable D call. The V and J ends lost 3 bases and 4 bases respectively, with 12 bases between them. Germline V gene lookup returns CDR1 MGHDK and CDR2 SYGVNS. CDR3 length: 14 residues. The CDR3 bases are TGTGCCAGCAGTGACGTCGGGAACCTCTATGGCTACACCTTC. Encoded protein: CASSDVGNLYGYTF.

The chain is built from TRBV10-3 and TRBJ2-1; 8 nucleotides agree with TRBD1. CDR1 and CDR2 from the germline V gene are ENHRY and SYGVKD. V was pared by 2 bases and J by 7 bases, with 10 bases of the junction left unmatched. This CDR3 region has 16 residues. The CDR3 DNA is TGTGCCATCAGTGAGGGAACAGGGGGGAACGCGAATGAGCAGTTCTTC. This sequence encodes CAISEGTGGNANEQFF.

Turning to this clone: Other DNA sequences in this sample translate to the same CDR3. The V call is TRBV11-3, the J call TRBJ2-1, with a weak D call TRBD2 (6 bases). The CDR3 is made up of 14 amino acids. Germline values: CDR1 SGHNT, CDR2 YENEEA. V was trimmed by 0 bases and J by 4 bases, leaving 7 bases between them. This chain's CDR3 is CASSLDGGYNEQFF. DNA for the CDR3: TGTGCCAGCAGCTTAGACGGGGGTTACAATGAGCAGTTCTTC.

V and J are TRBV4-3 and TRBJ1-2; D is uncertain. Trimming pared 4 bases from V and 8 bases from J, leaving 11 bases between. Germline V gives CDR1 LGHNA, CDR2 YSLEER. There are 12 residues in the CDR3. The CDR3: CASSPFSGGYTF. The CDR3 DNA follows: TGCGCCAGCAGCCCCTTTTCGGGAGGCTACACCTTC.

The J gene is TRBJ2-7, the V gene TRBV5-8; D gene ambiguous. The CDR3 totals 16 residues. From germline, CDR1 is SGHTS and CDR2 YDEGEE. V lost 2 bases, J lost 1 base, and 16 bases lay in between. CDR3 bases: TGTGCCAGCAGCTTTCCCGGCTATTACAGATCCTACGAGCAGTACTTC. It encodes CASSFPGYYRSYEQYF.